This T cell receptor (beta chain) comes out of a study of breast tumors, draining lymph nodes, adjacent tissues. Regarding the study as a whole: Luminal-like breast cancer showed significantly higher tumor–nontumor repertoire similarity than basal-like.

TCRdb ran MiXCR on the multiplex PCR reads and lists one entry per CDR3 protein. The sample contains under 20,000 distinct CDR3 sequences, over 40% of which appear only once. The germline V gene has CDR1 MDHEN and CDR2 SYDVKM. The CDR3 length is 15 residues. Unmatched junction bases numbered 8, after V lost 6 bases and J lost 3 bases. This clonotype was counted at least ten times. What it binds is unknown. The source material was breast tumor tissue. The chain recombines TRBV28 with TRBJ2-1, with 7 bases identical to TRBD1. This receptor was identified in a female donor with breast cancer. Some clones in this sample may be carry-over from other donors' samples. In DNA form, the CDR3 reads TGTGCCAGCAGGTTCGGACAGGTCGACTACAATGAGCAGTTCTTC. Amino acids: CASRFGQVDYNEQFF.